This T cell receptor beta chain was recovered during a study of quantifying T cell responses using KT2 cells. About the research overall: cDNA was made from DNase-treated RNA using alpha and beta constant primers. Under optimum conditions, T4 ligation efficiency was estimated at more than 8.5%. The second PCR was a qPCR stopped at a predetermined fluorescence threshold.

As concerns this clonotype: Its antigen is not identified.

A single-stranded UMI oligo with SP2 sequence was ligated to cDNA 3' ends. First-round PCR used roughly 4 cycles and beta primers RC1.1 and RC1.2 covering TRBC1 and TRBC2. TCRdb recomputed calls from the UMI-ligation and nested PCR reads with MiXCR, one row per CDR3 protein. The sample carries tens of thousands of distinct CDR3 sequences, roughly 12% recorded once. Trimming cost V 3 bases and J 7 bases, with 19 bases left between them. The CDR3 covers 16 residues. Study-level findings and limits: KT2 sequences were detected down to about one KT2 cell per 100,000 PBMC.

The origin of this receptor is a human donor. The chain employs TRBV12-3 or TRBV12-4 and TRBJ2-1; D is possibly TRBD2 (5 bases). Sequencing used PBMCs spiked with cells of the T cell clone KT2. CDR3 DNA sequence: TGTGCCAGCAGTTTTCAGGCGAGCGGCCCCCTAAATGAGCAGTTCTTC. Protein sequence: CASSFQASGPLNEQFF.